The clone carrying this TCR beta chain was seen once. J gave up 4 bases and V 6 bases, and 3 bases lay outside the gene matches. The CDR3 is 13 residues long. The sample belongs to a study of blood T cell repertoires in COVID-19. The wider study: Some COVID-19 samples were acute and others convalescent; all came from the United States, Italy and Spain.

Some clones are missing from TCRdb's copy, which holds only in-frame ones; the method was immunoSEQ multiplex PCR. The repertoire holds 150,000 to 200,000 clones, with approximately 90% as singletons. This chain joins TRBV12-3 or TRBV12-4 and TRBJ1-1; 9 nucleotides line up with TRBD1. The specimen was peripheral blood. This receptor was taken from a man aged 18 to 30 with acute or convalescent COVID-19. CDR3 DNA: TGTGCCAGCAGGGACAGGGGACCCACTGAAGCTTTCTTT. Encoded protein: CASRDRGPTEAFF.